Listed below are T cell receptor beta chains from one sample, sequenced in a study of blood T cell repertoires in COVID-19. Profiling relied on immunoSEQ multiplex PCR, and the TCRdb table lists in-frame clones only, not all of them. The repertoire consists of under 250,000 clones, with roughly 90% occurring once and the leading ten covering 0.8% to 1%. The sequencing input was peripheral blood. Every receptor here comes from a man aged 55 to 69 with COVID-19, enrolled during active disease. Both conserved end residues are part of each CDR3. The order of the fields is D gene, J gene, V gene, clone size, CDR3 DNA, CDR3 protein. A D gene is named only where the DNA matches it firmly. Only part of the rows carry a size: once, few, many, or a class if the clone is expanded.

D: TRBD2
J: TRBJ2-5
V: TRBV19
size: NA
DNA: TGTGCCAGTAGTATTATGGCTAGCGGGCTGGTCCTCGAGACCCAGTACTTC
CDR3: CASSIMASGLVLETQYF

D: NA
J: TRBJ1-2
V: TRBV6-5
size: NA
DNA: TGTGCCAGCAGTTCGGGGGGGGGCGGTGTCTATGGCTACACCTTC
CDR3: CASSSGGGGVYGYTF

D: TRBD2
J: TRBJ2-3
V: TRBV3-1/TRBV3-2
size: NA
DNA: TGTGCCAGCAGCCAAGCCCGACTAGCGGGGGGGCTTTCAGATACGCAGTATTTT
CDR3: CASSQARLAGGLSDTQYF

D: NA
J: TRBJ2-6
V: TRBV2
size: NA
DNA: TGTGCCAGCAGTGAAACGGGACACCTCTCTGGGGCCAACGTCCTGACTTTC
CDR3: CASSETGHLSGANVLTF

D: TRBD1
J: TRBJ1-2
V: TRBV6-6
size: NA
DNA: TGTGCCAGCAGTTCATCCAGGGGGAAGGATTCTGGCTACACCTTC
CDR3: CASSSSRGKDSGYTF

D: NA
J: TRBJ1-1
V: TRBV3-1/TRBV3-2
size: few
DNA: TGTGCCAGCAGCCCGGGGGGCCGGGGAGGAACTGAAGCTTTCTTT
CDR3: CASSPGGRGGTEAFF

D: TRBD1
J: TRBJ2-2
V: TRBV7-2
size: NA
DNA: TGTGCCAGCAGCTTGGACAGGGGTCCCGGGGAGCTGTTTTTT
CDR3: CASSLDRGPGELFF

D: TRBD2
J: TRBJ2-2
V: TRBV6-6
size: NA
DNA: TGTGCCAGCAGTTACCGGGGGAGGGCCACCGGGGAGCTGTTTTTT
CDR3: CASSYRGRATGELFF

D: NA
J: TRBJ1-6
V: TRBV5-1
size: NA
DNA: TGCGCCAGCAGCTTCTCTGACGCGGGGTACAATTCACCCCTCCACTTT
CDR3: CASSFSDAGYNSPLHF

D: TRBD2
J: TRBJ2-7
V: TRBV28
size: NA
DNA: TGTGCCACCGCTCGACTAGCGGGAGCCCTCGAGCAGTACTTC
CDR3: CATARLAGALEQYF

D: NA
J: TRBJ1-2
V: TRBV6-2/TRBV6-3
size: NA
DNA: TGTGCCAGCAGCTCTCTCGATCGGGGCTATGGCTACACCTTC
CDR3: CASSSLDRGYGYTF

D: NA
J: TRBJ1-1
V: TRBV28
size: NA
DNA: TGTGCCAGCAGTCTAGTAGAAGACGCTTTCTTT
CDR3: CASSLVEDAFF

D: NA
J: TRBJ1-5
V: TRBV9
size: NA
DNA: TGTGCCAGCAGCGTAGGAGGGGGGGGGAATCAGCCCCAGCATTTT
CDR3: CASSVGGGGNQPQHF

D: NA
J: TRBJ2-1
V: TRBV18
size: once
DNA: TGTGCCAGCACACCAACGGCAGGCCCGAGCTCCTACAATGAGCAGTTCTTC
CDR3: CASTPTAGPSSYNEQFF

D: NA
J: TRBJ1-2
V: TRBV2
size: NA
DNA: TGTGCCAGCGGCCTACAGGATTACTATGGCTACACCTTC
CDR3: CASGLQDYYGYTF

D: NA
J: TRBJ2-5
V: TRBV5-1
size: NA
DNA: TGCGCCAGCAGCTTCGGGCAGGGGGAGACCCAGTACTTC
CDR3: CASSFGQGETQYF

D: NA
J: TRBJ2-7
V: TRBV9
size: few
DNA: TGTGCCAGCAGCGTAACGGCGGGGAGCTCCTACGAGCAGTACTTC
CDR3: CASSVTAGSSYEQYF

D: NA
J: TRBJ2-7
V: TRBV14
size: once
DNA: TGTGCCAGCAGCCCCTATACAGGACACCTGTACGAGCAGTACTTC
CDR3: CASSPYTGHLYEQYF

D: TRBD1
J: TRBJ1-1
V: TRBV12-3/TRBV12-4
size: once
DNA: TGTGCCAGCAAACAGGGGATTGGTGAAGCTTTCTTT
CDR3: CASKQGIGEAFF

D: NA
J: TRBJ2-7
V: TRBV19
size: NA
DNA: TGTGCCAGTAGTATAGTGTCCGGGACTTCGGTCTCCTACGAGCAGTACTTC
CDR3: CASSIVSGTSVSYEQYF

D: NA
J: TRBJ1-1
V: TRBV5-4
size: NA
DNA: TGTGCCAGCAGCTTGGCCCCGGGGGGGGGCACTGAAGCTTTCTTT
CDR3: CASSLAPGGGTEAFF

D: NA
J: TRBJ1-2
V: TRBV6-2/TRBV6-3
size: NA
DNA: TGTGCCAGCAGTTACCCCCCCTCGGACTTCTACACCTTC
CDR3: CASSYPPSDFYTF

D: NA
J: TRBJ2-2
V: TRBV7-9
size: NA
DNA: TGTGCCAGCAGCTTACTGCTACGGGGGACCGGGGAGCTGTTTTTT
CDR3: CASSLLLRGTGELFF

D: NA
J: TRBJ2-1
V: TRBV10-3
size: once
DNA: TGTGCCATCAGTGGGACATCCTACAATGAGCAGTTCTTC
CDR3: CAISGTSYNEQFF

D: TRBD2
J: TRBJ2-7
V: TRBV7-2
size: NA
DNA: TGTGCCAGCAGCACTTTTAGGGAGGGCGAGCAGTACTTC
CDR3: CASSTFREGEQYF

D: TRBD1
J: TRBJ2-1
V: TRBV19
size: NA
DNA: TGTGCCAGTACCCCCTACAGGGGGCAAAGGGATGAGCAGTTCTTC
CDR3: CASTPYRGQRDEQFF

D: NA
J: TRBJ1-4
V: TRBV19
size: NA
DNA: TGTGCCAGTAGCCCCCTCAGGACTACTAATGAAAAACTGTTTTTT
CDR3: CASSPLRTTNEKLFF